This TCR beta chain was documented in a study of T cell repertoires in cytomegalovirus infection. Study details: Carrying CMV and the relevant HLA type showed in public TCR beta signatures.

This clonotype has only a few counts. TCRdb itself ran the reads through MiXCR, one entry per CDR3 protein. Of about 530,000 distinct CDR3 sequences detected, around a quarter appear once; the ten largest clones hold about 13%. Trimming left V 2 bases short and J 3 bases short, with 14 bases between. The CDR3 length is 16 residues. CDR1 MDHEN and CDR2 SYDVKM come from the germline V gene. The clonotype originates from a human donor in good health (CMV status not recorded). Some clones in this sample may be carry-over from other donors' samples. The sequenced sample was PBMCs. This chain links TRBV28 with TRBJ2-4, with no clear D. DNA of the CDR3: TGTGCCAGCAGTTTAAACGGTGGCGGTAGCAAAAACATTCAGTACTTC. This sequence encodes CASSLNGGGSKNIQYF.